A selection of T cell receptor beta chains follows, all from one sample in a study of response to subunit inactivated influenza vaccine. From the RT-PCR reads, TCRdb called clonotypes with MiXCR, one entry per CDR3 protein. The sample consists of more than 400,000 distinct CDR3 sequences, 9.5% to 13% of them appearing once. Material: PBMCs from blood, obtained about 40 days after vaccination. Receptor source: a man in his fifties or sixties who received an inactivated influenza vaccine. The CDR3 runs from the conserved cysteine through the conserved F or W. The order of the fields is CDR3 DNA, CDR3 protein, clone size, V gene, J gene, D gene. D genes are given only for firm matches. Size is omitted from some rows. Given values are once, few, many or a class for expanded clones.

CDR3 DNA: TGTGCCAGCAGTTTGTCTGACAGGCCAGATACGCAGTATTTT
CDR3 protein: CASSLSDRPDTQYF
clone size: many
V gene: TRBV12-3/TRBV12-4
J gene: TRBJ2-3
D gene: NA

CDR3 DNA: TGCGCCAGCAGCTTGGCCACGGCAGATGATGAAGCTTTCTTT
CDR3 protein: CASSLATADDEAFF
clone size: NA
V gene: TRBV5-1
J gene: TRBJ1-1
D gene: NA

CDR3 DNA: TGCAGTGCTAGAGATTCGCAGGGCTCCTACGAGCAGTACTTC
CDR3 protein: CSARDSQGSYEQYF
clone size: NA
V gene: TRBV20-1
J gene: TRBJ2-7
D gene: NA

CDR3 DNA: TGTGCCAGCAGTCGCACACAGGGGGAGTATAGCAATCAGCCCCAGCATTTT
CDR3 protein: CASSRTQGEYSNQPQHF
clone size: many
V gene: TRBV6-2/TRBV6-3
J gene: TRBJ1-5
D gene: TRBD1

CDR3 DNA: TGTGCCAGCAGTTACTCGAAAGGAGGGAGCACTGAAGCTTTCTTT
CDR3 protein: CASSYSKGGSTEAFF
clone size: few
V gene: TRBV6-5
J gene: TRBJ1-1
D gene: NA

CDR3 DNA: TGTGCCAGCAGTTTAGCATCGGGGGACCCCCATTTT
CDR3 protein: CASSLASGDPHF
clone size: NA
V gene: TRBV12-3/TRBV12-4
J gene: TRBJ2-3
D gene: NA

CDR3 DNA: TGCAGTGCTAGTGAAGGGGACAGGGACCCCTACGAGCAGTACTTC
CDR3 protein: CSASEGDRDPYEQYF
clone size: many
V gene: TRBV20-1
J gene: TRBJ2-7
D gene: TRBD1

CDR3 DNA: TGCGCCAGCAGATCCGGGACAGGGGCCGCTCAGCCCCAGCATTTT
CDR3 protein: CASRSGTGAAQPQHF
clone size: NA
V gene: TRBV5-1
J gene: TRBJ1-5
D gene: TRBD1

CDR3 DNA: TGTGCCAGCAGCCCACCGAGACTAGCGGGGATCTACGAGCAGTACTTC
CDR3 protein: CASSPPRLAGIYEQYF
clone size: few
V gene: TRBV7-2
J gene: TRBJ2-7
D gene: TRBD2

CDR3 DNA: TGCGCCAGCAGTCGTAATAGCGACGGCAATGAGCAGTTCTTC
CDR3 protein: CASSRNSDGNEQFF
clone size: few
V gene: TRBV5-1
J gene: TRBJ2-1
D gene: NA

CDR3 DNA: TGCAGCGTTAATCCAGGCTATGGCTACACCTTC
CDR3 protein: CSVNPGYGYTF
clone size: NA
V gene: TRBV29-1
J gene: TRBJ1-2
D gene: NA

CDR3 DNA: TGTGCCAGCAGTTATATTAGCGGGAGTCTTTCCTACGAGCAGTACTTC
CDR3 protein: CASSYISGSLSYEQYF
clone size: NA
V gene: TRBV6-2/TRBV6-3
J gene: TRBJ2-7
D gene: TRBD2

CDR3 DNA: TGTGCCAGCAGGGATCCCCCCGGGGAGCTGTTTTTT
CDR3 protein: CASRDPPGELFF
clone size: few
V gene: TRBV12-3/TRBV12-4
J gene: TRBJ2-2
D gene: NA

CDR3 DNA: TGCGCCAGCAGCAGACAGGGGTTTAACACCGGGGAGCTGTTTTTT
CDR3 protein: CASSRQGFNTGELFF
clone size: NA
V gene: TRBV5-1
J gene: TRBJ2-2
D gene: TRBD1

CDR3 DNA: TGTGCCATCAGTGGGTCAGAGGTCTCCGAGCAGTACTTC
CDR3 protein: CAISGSEVSEQYF
clone size: many
V gene: TRBV10-3
J gene: TRBJ2-7
D gene: NA

CDR3 DNA: TGTGCCACGGGAAGAACTGGGGGCTCCTACAATGAGCAGTTCTTC
CDR3 protein: CATGRTGGSYNEQFF
clone size: NA
V gene: TRBV15
J gene: TRBJ2-1
D gene: NA

CDR3 DNA: TGTGCCAGCAGCCCAAATAGCGGGAGGAAAACAGATACGCAGTATTTT
CDR3 protein: CASSPNSGRKTDTQYF
clone size: many
V gene: TRBV7-2
J gene: TRBJ2-3
D gene: TRBD2

CDR3 DNA: TGTGCCAGCAGCTCCACAATCTGGGAGCAGTTCTTC
CDR3 protein: CASSSTIWEQFF
clone size: NA
V gene: TRBV12-3/TRBV12-4
J gene: TRBJ2-1
D gene: NA

CDR3 DNA: TGCGCCAGCAGCTTGGTGGCAGGGACAAACAATGAGCAGTTCTTC
CDR3 protein: CASSLVAGTNNEQFF
clone size: many
V gene: TRBV5-1
J gene: TRBJ2-1
D gene: NA

CDR3 DNA: TGTGCCAGCAGCCAGGACAGGGAGGGTAGTCAGCCCCAGCATTTT
CDR3 protein: CASSQDREGSQPQHF
clone size: NA
V gene: TRBV28
J gene: TRBJ1-5
D gene: TRBD1

CDR3 DNA: TGTGCCAGCAGTTACTCGGGGCGCACAGATACGCAGTATTTT
CDR3 protein: CASSYSGRTDTQYF
clone size: few
V gene: TRBV6-5
J gene: TRBJ2-3
D gene: NA

CDR3 DNA: TGTGCCAGCAGCACGCGGACAGGGGGCACAGATACGCAGTATTTT
CDR3 protein: CASSTRTGGTDTQYF
clone size: NA
V gene: TRBV7-9
J gene: TRBJ2-3
D gene: TRBD1

CDR3 DNA: TGTGCCAGCAGTTACTCAGGGGGTAGTTTAAAAGGCTACACCTTC
CDR3 protein: CASSYSGGSLKGYTF
clone size: few
V gene: TRBV6-5
J gene: TRBJ1-2
D gene: NA